This T cell receptor (beta chain) comes out of a study of PD-L1 blockade in urothelial cancer. Described time point: peripheral blood 6 weeks after treatment start. Profiling relied on immunoSEQ multiplex PCR, and the TCRdb table lists in-frame clones only, not all of them. The table includes 120,000 or so clones, more than 70% detected once. The sample consisted of PBMCs, taken around atezolizumab (anti-PD-L1) treatment. The receptor was derived from a middle-aged man with urothelial cancer.

The CDR3 loop reads CASSLTRADEKLFF. CDR3 DNA sequence: TGTGCCAGCAGTTTGACCAGGGCTGATGAAAAACTGTTTTTT. The chain joins TRBV28 to TRBJ1-4; weak D call: TRBD1 (5 bases). The V end lost 3 bases, the J end lost 6 bases, and 11 bases lay between the germline ends. Looked up from germline, CDR1 is MDHEN and CDR2 is SYDVKM. The CDR3 extends over 14 amino acids.